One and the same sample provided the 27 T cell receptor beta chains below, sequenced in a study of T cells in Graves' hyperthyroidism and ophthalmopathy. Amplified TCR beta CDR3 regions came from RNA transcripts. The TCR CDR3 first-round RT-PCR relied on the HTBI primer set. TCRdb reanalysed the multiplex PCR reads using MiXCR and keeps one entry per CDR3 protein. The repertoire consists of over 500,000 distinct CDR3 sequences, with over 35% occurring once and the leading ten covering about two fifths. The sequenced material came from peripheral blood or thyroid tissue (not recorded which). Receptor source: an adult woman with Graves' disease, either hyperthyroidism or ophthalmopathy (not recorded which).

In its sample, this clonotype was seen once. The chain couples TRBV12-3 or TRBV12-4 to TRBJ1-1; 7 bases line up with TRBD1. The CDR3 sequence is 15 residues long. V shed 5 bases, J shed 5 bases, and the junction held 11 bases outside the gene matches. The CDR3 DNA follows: TGTGCCAGCAGTCTATCAGGGGGGCGCGGGACTGAAGCTTTCTTT. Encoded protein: CASSLSGGRGTEAFF.

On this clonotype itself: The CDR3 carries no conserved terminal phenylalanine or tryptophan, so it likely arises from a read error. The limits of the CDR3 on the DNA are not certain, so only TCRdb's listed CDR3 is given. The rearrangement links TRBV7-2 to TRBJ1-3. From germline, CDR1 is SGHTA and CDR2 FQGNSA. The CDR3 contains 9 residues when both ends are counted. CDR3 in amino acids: CASILRAGT.

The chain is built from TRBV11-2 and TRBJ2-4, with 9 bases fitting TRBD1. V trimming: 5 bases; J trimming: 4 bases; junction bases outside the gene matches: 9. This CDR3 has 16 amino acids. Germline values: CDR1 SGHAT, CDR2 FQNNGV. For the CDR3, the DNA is TGTGCCAGCAGCCCCGTTTCTGGACAGGGGAAAAACATTCAGTACTTC. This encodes CASSPVSGQGKNIQYF.

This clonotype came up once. The DNA of the CDR3 is TGTGCCAGCGGGACAGTAGACTCCTACGAGCAGTACTTC. Its protein is CASGTVDSYEQYF. This chain uses TRBV6-1 with TRBJ2-7, with 7 bases fitting TRBD1. Germline loops: CDR1 MNHNS, CDR2 SASEGT. This CDR3 contains 13 residues. The V gene end was trimmed by 8 bases and the J gene end by 0 bases; junction bases not matched to a gene: 4.

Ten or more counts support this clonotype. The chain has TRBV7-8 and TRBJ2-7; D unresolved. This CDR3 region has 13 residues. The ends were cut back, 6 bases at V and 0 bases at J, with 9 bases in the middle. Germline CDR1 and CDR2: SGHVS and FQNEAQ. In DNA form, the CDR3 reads TGTGCCAGCAGTAGTTGGAGCTCCTACGAGCAGTACTTC. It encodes CASSSWSSYEQYF.

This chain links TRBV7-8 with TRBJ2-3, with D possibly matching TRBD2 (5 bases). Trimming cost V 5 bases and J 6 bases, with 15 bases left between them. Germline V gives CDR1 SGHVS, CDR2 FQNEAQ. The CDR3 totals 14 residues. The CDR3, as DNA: TGTGCCAGCAGCCGGGGTGGCCCGGTTGATACGCAGTATTTT. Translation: CASSRGGPVDTQYF.

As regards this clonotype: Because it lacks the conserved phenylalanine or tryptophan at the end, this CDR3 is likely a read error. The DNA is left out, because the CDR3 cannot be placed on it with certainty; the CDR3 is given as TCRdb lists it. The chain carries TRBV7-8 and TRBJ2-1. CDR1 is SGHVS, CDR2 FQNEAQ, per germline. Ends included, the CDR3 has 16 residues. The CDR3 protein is CASSLVGGASYNEPLC.

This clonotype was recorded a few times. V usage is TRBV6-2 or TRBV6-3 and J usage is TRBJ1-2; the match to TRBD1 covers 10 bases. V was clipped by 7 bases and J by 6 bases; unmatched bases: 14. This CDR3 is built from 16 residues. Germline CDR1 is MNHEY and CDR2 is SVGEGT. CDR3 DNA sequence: TGTGCCAGCATCCCAGATACCGGGACAGGGGCACATGGCTACACCTTC. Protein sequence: CASIPDTGTGAHGYTF.

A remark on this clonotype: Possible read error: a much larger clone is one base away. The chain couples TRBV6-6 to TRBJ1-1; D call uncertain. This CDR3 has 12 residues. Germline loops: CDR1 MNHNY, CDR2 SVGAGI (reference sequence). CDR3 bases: TGTGCCAGCAGAGATATCTACACTGAACCTTTCTTT. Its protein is CASRDIYTEPFF.

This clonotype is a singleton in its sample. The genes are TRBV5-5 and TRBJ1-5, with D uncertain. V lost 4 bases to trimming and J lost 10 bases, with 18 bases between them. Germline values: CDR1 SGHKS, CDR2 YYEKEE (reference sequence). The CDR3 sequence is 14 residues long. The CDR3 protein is CASSPKDALEPQHF. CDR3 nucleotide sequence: TGTGCCAGCAGCCCAAAGGACGCCCTGGAACCCCAGCATTTT.

CDR3 sequence (DNA): TGTGCCAGCAGTCCCCAGGACAGGAACTATGGCTACACCTTC. This codes for CASSPQDRNYGYTF. The chain recombines TRBV13 with TRBJ1-2, with 7 bases identical to TRBD1. The CDR3 totals 14 residues. The germline CDR1 and CDR2 sequences are PRHDT and FYEKMQ (reference sequence). J lost 2 bases, V lost 6 bases, and 6 bases had no gene match.

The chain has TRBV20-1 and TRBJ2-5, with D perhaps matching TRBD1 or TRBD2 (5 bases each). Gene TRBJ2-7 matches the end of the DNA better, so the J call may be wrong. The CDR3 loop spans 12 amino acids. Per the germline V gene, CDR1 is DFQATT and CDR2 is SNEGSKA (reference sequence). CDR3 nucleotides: TGCAGTGCTGACCGTGGGGGCTACGAGCAGTACTTC. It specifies CSADRGGYEQYF.

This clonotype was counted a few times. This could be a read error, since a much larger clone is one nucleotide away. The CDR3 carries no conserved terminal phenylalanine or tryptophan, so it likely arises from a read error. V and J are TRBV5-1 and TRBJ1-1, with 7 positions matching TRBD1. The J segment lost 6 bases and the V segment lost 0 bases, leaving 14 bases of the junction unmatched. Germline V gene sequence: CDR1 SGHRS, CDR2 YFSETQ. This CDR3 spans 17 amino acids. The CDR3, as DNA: TGCGCCAGCAGCTTGGGGTCACGGAGGGGGCGAATCTCTGAAGCTTTCTCT. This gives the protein CASSLGSRRGRISEAFS.

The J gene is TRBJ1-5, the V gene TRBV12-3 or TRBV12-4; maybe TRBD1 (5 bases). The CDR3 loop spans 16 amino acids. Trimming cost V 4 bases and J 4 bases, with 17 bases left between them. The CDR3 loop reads CASSSVTGVKNQPQHF. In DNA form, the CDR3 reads TGTGCCAGCAGTTCGGTCACGGGGGTAAAAAATCAGCCCCAGCATTTT.

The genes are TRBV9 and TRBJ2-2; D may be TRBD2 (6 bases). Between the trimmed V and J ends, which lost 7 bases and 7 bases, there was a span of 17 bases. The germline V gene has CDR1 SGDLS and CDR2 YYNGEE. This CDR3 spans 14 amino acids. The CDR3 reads CASSSGGAVGELFF. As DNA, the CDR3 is TGTGCCAGCTCTTCGGGCGGGGCGGTCGGGGAGCTGTTTTTT.

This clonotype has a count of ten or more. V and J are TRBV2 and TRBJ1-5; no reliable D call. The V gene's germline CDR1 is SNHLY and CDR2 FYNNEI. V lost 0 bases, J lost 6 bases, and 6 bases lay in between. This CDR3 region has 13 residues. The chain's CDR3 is CASSEALPQPQHF. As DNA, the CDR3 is TGTGCCAGCAGTGAAGCGCTTCCTCAGCCCCAGCATTTT.

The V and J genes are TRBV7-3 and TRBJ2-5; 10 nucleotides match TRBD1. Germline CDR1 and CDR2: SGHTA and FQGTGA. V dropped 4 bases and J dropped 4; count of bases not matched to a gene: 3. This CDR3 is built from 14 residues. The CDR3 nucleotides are TGTGCCAGCAGCTCCGGGACAGGGGCAGAGACCCAGTACTTC. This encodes CASSSGTGAETQYF.

In nucleotides, the CDR3 is TGTGCCAGCAGTGAACGGGCAGGGGGCGCTGAAGCTTTCTTT. Protein: CASSERAGGAEAFF. V gene TRBV2 combines with J gene TRBJ1-1; 8 bases map to TRBD1. Germline V gene sequence: CDR1 SNHLY, CDR2 FYNNEI. The CDR3 is made up of 14 amino acids. V lost 2 bases to trimming and J lost 6 bases; unmatched junction nucleotides: 5.

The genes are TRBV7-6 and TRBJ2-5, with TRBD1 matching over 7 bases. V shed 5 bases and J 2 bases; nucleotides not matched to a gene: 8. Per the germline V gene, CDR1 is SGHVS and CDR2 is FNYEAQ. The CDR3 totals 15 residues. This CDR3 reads CASSAYRGKQETQYF. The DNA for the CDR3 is TGTGCCAGCAGCGCGTACAGGGGCAAACAAGAGACCCAGTACTTC.

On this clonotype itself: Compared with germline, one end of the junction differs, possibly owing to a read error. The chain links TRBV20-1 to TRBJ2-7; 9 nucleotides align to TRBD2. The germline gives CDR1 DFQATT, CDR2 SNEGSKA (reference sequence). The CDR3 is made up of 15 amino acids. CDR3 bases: TGCAGTGCTAGTGATAGCGGGAGTTGGACCGGGGAGCTGTACTTC. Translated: CSASDSGSWTGELYF.

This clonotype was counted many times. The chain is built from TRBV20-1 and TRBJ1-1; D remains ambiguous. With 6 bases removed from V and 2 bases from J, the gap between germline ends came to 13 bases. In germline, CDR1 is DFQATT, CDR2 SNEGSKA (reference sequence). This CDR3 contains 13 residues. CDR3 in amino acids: CSATGELNTEAFF. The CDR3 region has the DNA TGCAGTGCCACCGGGGAATTAAACACTGAAGCTTTCTTT.

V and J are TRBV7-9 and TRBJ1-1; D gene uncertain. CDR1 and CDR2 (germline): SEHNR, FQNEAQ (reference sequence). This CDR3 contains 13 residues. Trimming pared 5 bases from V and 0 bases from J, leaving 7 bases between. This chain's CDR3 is CASSPILNTEAFF. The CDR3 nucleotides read TGTGCCAGCAGCCCGATATTGAACACTGAAGCTTTCTTT. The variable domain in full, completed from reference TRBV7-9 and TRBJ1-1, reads DTGVSQNPRHKITKRGQNVTFRCDPISEHNRLYWYRQTLGQGPEFLTYFQNEAQLEKSRLLSDRFSAERPKGSFSTLEIQRTEQGDSAMYLCASSPILNTEAFFGQGTRLTVV.

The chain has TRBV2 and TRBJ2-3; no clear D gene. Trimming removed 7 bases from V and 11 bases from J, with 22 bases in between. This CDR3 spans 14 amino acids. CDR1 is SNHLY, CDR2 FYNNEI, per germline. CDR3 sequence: CASKAGSSYNEQYF. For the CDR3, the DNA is TGTGCCAGCAAGGCAGGTAGCTCCTACAATGAGCAGTATTTT.

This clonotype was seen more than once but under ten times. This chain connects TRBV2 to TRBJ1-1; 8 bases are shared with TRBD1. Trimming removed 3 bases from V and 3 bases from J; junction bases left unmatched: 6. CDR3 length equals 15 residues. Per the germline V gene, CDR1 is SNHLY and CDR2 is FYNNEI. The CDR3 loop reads CASSDQGAGDTEAFF. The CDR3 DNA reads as TGTGCCAGCAGTGACCAGGGGGCTGGGGACACTGAAGCTTTCTTT. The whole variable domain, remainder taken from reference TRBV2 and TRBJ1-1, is EPEVTQTPSHQVTQMGQEVILRCVPISNHLYFYWYRQILGQKVEFLVSFYNNEISEKSEIFDDQFSVERPDGSNFTLKIRSTKLEDSAMYFCASSDQGAGDTEAFFGQGTRLTVV.

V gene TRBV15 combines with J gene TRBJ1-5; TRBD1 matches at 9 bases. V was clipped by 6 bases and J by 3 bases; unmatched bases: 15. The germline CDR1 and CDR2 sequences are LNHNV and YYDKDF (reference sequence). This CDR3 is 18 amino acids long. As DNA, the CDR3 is TGTGCCACCAGTAGCATGGGGACAGGGAGGGGAGACAATCAGCCCCAGCATTTT. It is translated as CATSSMGTGRGDNQPQHF.

The CDR3 protein is CATTGGRAGQPQHF. CDR3 DNA sequence: TGTGCCACCACAGGGGGCAGGGCTGGGCAGCCCCAGCATTTT. The V call is TRBV15, the J call TRBJ1-5, with 8 positions matching TRBD1. In germline, CDR1 is LNHNV, CDR2 YYDKDF (reference sequence). The J segment lost 7 bases and the V segment lost 7 bases, leaving 9 bases of the junction unmatched. This CDR3 is 14 amino acids long.

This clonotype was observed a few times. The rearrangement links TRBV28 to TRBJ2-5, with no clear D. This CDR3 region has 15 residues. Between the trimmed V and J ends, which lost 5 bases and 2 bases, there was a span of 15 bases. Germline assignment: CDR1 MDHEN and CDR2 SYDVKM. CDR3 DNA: TGTGCCAGCAGTCGGTCGACAAGGTTGCAAGAGACCCAGTACTTC. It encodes CASSRSTRLQETQYF.